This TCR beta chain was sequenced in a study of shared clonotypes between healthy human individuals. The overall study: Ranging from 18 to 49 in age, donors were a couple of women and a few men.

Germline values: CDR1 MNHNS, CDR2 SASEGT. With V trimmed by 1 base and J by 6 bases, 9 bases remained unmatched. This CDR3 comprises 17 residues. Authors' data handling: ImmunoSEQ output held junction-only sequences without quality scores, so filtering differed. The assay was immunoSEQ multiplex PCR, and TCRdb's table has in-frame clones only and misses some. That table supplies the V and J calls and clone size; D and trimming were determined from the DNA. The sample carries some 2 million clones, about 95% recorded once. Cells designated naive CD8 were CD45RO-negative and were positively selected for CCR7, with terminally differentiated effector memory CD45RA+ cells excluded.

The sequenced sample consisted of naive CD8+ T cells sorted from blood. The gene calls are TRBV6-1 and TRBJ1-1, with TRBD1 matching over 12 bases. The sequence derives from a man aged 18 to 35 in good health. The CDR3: CASSEEGQGAFEAEAFF. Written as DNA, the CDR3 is TGTGCCAGCAGTGAAGAGGGACAGGGGGCGTTTGAGGCTGAAGCTTTCTTT.